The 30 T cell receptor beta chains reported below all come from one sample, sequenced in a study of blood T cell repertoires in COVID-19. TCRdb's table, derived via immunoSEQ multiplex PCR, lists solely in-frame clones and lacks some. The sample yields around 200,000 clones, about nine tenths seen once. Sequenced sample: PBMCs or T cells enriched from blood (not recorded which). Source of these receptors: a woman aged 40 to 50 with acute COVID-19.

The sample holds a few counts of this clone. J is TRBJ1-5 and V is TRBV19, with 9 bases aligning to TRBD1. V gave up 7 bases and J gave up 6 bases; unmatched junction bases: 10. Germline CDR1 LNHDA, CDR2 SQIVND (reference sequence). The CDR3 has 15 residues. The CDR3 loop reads CASTGTGSISQPQHF. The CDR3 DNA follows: TGTGCCAGTACGGGGACAGGGTCGATAAGTCAGCCCCAGCATTTT.

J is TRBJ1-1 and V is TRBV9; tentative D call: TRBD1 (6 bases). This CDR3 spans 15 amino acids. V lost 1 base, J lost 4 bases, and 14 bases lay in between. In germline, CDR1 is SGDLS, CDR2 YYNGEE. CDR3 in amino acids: CASSVTSTGTTEAFF. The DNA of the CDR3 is TGTGCCAGCAGCGTAACGTCTACAGGGACCACTGAAGCTTTCTTT.

The CDR3 is CASNPSGGAHEQYV. The CDR3 DNA is TGTGCCAGCAATCCTAGCGGGGGGGCCCACGAGCAGTACGTC. V and J are TRBV6-6 and TRBJ2-7; TRBD2 matches at 12 bases. The CDR3 runs 14 residues. V lost 7 bases, J lost 5 bases, and 6 bases stayed unmatched. Per the germline V gene, CDR1 is MNHNY and CDR2 is SVGAGI (reference sequence).

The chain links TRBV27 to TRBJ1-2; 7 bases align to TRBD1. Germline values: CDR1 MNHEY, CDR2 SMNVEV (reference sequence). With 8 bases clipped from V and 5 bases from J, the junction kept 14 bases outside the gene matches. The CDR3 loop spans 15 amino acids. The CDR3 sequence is CASGEAGQRLYGYTF. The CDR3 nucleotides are TGTGCCAGCGGTGAGGCGGGACAGAGACTATATGGCTACACCTTC.

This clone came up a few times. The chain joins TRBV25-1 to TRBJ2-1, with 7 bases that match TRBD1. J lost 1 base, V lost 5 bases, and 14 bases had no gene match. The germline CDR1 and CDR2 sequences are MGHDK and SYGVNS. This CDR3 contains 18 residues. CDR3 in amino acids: CASSPGTEGVVSYNEQFF. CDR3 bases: TGTGCCAGCAGTCCCGGGACAGAGGGGGTTGTTTCCTACAATGAGCAGTTCTTC.

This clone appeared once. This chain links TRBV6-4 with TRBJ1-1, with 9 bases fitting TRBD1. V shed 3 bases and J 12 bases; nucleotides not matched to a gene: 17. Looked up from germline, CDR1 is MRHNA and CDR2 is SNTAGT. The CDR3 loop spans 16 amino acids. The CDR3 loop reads CASSENSGTGPFDSFF. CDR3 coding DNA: TGTGCCAGCAGTGAGAACTCCGGGACAGGGCCATTTGATTCTTTCTTT.

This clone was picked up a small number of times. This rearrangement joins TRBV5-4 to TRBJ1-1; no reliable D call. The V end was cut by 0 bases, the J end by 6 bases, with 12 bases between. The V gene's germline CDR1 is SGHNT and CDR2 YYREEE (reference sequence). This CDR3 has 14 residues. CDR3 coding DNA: TGTGCCAGCAGCTTGGGGGAGAAGGTTGCTGAAGCTTTCTTT. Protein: CASSLGEKVAEAFF.

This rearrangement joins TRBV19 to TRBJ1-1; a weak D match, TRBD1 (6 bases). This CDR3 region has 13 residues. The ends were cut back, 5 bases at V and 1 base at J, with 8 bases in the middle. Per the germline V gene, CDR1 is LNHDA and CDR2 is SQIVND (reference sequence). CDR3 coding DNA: TGTGCCAGTAGTCAACAGGGGAACACTGAAGCTTTCTTT. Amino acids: CASSQQGNTEAFF.

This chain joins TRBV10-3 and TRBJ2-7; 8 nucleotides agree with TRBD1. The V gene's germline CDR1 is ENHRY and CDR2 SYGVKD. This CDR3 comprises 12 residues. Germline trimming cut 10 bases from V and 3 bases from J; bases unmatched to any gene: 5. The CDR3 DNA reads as TGTGCCACCCAGGGGGCTTTCTACGAGCAGTACGTC. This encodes CATQGAFYEQYV.

CDR3 DNA: TGTGCCAGCAGTGCTCGGACAGGGCAATTAGGAAACACCATATATTTT. Translated: CASSARTGQLGNTIYF. This chain joins TRBV2 and TRBJ1-3; 8 positions agree with TRBD1. Germline V gene lookup returns CDR1 SNHLY and CDR2 FYNNEI. The CDR3 is made up of 16 amino acids. The V segment lost 4 bases and the J segment 4 bases; nucleotides outside the gene matches: 9.

CDR3 in amino acids: CAISGQNNSPLHF. The CDR3 DNA is TGTGCCATCAGTGGACAGAATAATTCACCCCTCCACTTT. The chain links TRBV10-3 to TRBJ1-6, with D perhaps TRBD1 (5 bases). V gave up 4 bases and J gave up 5 bases, with 6 bases separating them. CDR3 length: 13 residues. Germline V gives CDR1 ENHRY, CDR2 SYGVKD.

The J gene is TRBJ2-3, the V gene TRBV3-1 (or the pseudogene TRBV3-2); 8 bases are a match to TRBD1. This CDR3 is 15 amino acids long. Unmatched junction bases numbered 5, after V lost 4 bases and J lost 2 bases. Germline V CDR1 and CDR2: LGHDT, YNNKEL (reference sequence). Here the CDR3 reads CASSRTGPNTDTQYF. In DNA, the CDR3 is TGTGCCAGCAGCCGGACAGGGCCAAACACAGATACGCAGTATTTT.

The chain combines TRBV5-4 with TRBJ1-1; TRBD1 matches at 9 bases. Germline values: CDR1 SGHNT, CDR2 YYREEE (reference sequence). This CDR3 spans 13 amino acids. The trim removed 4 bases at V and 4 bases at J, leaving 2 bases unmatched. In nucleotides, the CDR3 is TGTGCCAGCAGCGACAGGGGGGGCACTGAAGCTTTCTTT. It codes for CASSDRGGTEAFF.

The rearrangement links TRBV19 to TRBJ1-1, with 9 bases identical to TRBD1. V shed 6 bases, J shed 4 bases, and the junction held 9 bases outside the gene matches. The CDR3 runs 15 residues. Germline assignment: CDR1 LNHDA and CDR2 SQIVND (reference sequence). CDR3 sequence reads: CASSSTGGLTTEAFF. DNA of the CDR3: TGTGCCAGTAGCTCGACAGGGGGATTGACCACTGAAGCTTTCTTT. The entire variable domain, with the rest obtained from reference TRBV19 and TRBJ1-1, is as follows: DGGITQSPKYLFRKEGQNVTLSCEQNLNHDAMYWYRQDPGQGLRLIYYSQIVNDFQKGDIAEGYSVSREKKESFPLTVTSAQKNPTAFYLCASSSTGGLTTEAFFGQGTRLTVV.

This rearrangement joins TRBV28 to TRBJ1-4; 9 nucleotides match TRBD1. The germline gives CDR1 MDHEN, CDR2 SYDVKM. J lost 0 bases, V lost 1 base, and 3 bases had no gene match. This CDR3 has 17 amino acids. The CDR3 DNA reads TGTGCCAGCAGTTTATTACAGGGGGCATCAACTAATGAAAAACTGTTTTTT. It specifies CASSLLQGASTNEKLFF.

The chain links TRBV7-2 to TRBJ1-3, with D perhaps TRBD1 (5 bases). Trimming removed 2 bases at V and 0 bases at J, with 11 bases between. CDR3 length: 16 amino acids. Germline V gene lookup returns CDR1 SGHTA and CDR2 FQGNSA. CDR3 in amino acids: CASSLWGVSSGNTIYF. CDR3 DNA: TGTGCCAGCAGCTTATGGGGGGTTAGCTCTGGAAACACCATATATTTT.

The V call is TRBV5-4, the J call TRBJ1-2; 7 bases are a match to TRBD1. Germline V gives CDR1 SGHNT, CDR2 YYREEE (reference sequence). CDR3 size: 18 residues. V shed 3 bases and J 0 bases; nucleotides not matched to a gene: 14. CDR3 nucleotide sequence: TGTGCCAGCAGCTCGCTAGACAGGGTTGGCCTTGCTAACTATGGCTACACCTTC. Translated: CASSSLDRVGLANYGYTF.

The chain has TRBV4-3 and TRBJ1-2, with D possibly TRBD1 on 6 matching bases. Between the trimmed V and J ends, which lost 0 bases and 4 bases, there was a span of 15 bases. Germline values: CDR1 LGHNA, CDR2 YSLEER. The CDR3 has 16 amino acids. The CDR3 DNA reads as TGCGCCAGCAGCCAAGACCTAACTCAGACAGGCTATGGCTACACCTTC. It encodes CASSQDLTQTGYGYTF.

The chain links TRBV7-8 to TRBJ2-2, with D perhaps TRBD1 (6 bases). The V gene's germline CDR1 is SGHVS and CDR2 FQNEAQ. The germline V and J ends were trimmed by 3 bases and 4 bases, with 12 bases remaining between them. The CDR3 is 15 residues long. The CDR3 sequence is CASSLDRFTTGELFF. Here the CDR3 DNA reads TGTGCCAGCAGCTTGGACAGATTTACCACCGGGGAGCTGTTTTTT.

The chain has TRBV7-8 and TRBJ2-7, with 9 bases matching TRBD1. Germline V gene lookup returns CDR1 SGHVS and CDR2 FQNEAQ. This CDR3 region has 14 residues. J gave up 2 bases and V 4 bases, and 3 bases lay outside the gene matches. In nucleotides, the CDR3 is TGTGCCAGCAGCTGGGACAGGGCAACCTACGAGCAGTACTTC. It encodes CASSWDRATYEQYF.

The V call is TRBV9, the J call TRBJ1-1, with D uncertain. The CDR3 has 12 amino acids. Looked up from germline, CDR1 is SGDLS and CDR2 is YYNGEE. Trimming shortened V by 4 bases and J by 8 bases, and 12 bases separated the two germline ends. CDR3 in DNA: TGTGCCAGCAGCCCCGAGGAATCCGAAGCTTTCTTT. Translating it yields CASSPEESEAFF.

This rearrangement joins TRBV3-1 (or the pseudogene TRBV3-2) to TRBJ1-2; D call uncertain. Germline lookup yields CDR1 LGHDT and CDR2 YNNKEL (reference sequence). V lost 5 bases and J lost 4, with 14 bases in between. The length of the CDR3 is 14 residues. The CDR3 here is CASSSNPGSYGYTF. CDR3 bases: TGTGCCAGCAGCTCTAACCCGGGAAGCTATGGCTACACCTTC.

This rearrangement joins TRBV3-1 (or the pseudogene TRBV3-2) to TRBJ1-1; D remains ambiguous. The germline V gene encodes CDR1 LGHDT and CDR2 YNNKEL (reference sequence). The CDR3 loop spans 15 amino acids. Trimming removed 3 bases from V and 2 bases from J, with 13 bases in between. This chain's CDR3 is CASSQAPASNTEAFF. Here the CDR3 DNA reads TGTGCCAGCAGCCAGGCTCCCGCTTCAAACACTGAAGCTTTCTTT.

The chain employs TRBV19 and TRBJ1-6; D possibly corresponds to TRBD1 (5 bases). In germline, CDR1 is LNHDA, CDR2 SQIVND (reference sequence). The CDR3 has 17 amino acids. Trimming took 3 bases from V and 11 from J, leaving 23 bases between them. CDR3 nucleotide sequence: TGTGCCAGTAGTATTCGATTTGGGGCAGGCGGCTTTCCACCCCTCCACTTT. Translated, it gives CASSIRFGAGGFPPLHF. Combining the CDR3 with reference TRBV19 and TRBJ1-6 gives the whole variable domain DGGITQSPKYLFRKEGQNVTLSCEQNLNHDAMYWYRQDPGQGLRLIYYSQIVNDFQKGDIAEGYSVSREKKESFPLTVTSAQKNPTAFYLCASSIRFGAGGFPPLHFGNGTRLTVT.

This CDR3 is CASSYGQGEAFF. Here the CDR3 DNA reads TGTGCCAGCAGTTACGGACAGGGGGAAGCTTTCTTT. The V call is TRBV6-5, the J call TRBJ1-1, with 9 nucleotides matching TRBD1. Germline assignment: CDR1 MNHEY and CDR2 SVGAGI. The J segment lost 8 bases and the V segment lost 2 bases, leaving 0 bases of the junction unmatched. The CDR3 spans 12 residues.

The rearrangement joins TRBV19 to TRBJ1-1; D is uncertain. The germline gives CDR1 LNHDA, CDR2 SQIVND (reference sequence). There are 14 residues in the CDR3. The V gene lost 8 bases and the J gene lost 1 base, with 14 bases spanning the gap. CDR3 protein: CASAPRPGNTEAFF. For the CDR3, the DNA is TGTGCCAGTGCTCCTCGTCCAGGGAACACTGAAGCTTTCTTT.

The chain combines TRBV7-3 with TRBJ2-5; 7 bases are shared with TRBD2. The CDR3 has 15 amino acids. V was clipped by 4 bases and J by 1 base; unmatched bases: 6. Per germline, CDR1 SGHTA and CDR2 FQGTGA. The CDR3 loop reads CASSSGRETQETQYF. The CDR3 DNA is TGTGCCAGCAGCTCGGGGCGGGAGACCCAAGAGACCCAGTACTTC.

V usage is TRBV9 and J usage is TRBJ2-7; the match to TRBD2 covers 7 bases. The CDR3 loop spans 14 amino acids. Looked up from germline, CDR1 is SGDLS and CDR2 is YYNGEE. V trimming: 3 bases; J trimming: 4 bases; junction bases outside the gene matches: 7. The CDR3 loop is CASSAGGNFYEQYF. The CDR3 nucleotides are TGTGCCAGCAGCGCCGGGGGGAACTTTTACGAGCAGTACTTC.

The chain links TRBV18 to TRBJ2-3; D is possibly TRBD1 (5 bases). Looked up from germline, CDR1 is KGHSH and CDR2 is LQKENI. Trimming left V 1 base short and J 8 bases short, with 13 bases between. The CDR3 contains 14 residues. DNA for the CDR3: TGTGCCAGCTCACCACTTGATGGGGCAGGTACGCAGTATTTT. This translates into CASSPLDGAGTQYF.

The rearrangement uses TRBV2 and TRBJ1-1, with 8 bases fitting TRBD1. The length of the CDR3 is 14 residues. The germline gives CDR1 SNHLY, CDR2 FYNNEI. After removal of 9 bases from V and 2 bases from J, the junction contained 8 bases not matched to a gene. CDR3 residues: CARSRQGSNTEAFF. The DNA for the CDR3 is TGTGCCAGGAGTAGACAGGGGAGCAACACTGAAGCTTTCTTT.